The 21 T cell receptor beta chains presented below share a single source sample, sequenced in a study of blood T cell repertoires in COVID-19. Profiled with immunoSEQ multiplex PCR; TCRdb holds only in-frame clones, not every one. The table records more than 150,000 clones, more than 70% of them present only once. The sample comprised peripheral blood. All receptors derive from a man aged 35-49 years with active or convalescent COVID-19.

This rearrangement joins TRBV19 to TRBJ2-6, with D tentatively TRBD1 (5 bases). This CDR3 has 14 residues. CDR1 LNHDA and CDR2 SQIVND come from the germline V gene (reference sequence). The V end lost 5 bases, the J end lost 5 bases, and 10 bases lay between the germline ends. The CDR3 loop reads CASSDSRWANVLTF. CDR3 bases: TGTGCCAGTAGTGACAGTCGGTGGGCCAACGTCCTGACTTTC.

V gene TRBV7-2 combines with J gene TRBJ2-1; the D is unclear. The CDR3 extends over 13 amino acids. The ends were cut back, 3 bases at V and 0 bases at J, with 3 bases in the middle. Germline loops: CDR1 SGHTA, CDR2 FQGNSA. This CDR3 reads CASSFSSYNEQFF. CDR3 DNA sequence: TGTGCCAGCAGCTTTAGCTCCTACAATGAGCAGTTCTTC.

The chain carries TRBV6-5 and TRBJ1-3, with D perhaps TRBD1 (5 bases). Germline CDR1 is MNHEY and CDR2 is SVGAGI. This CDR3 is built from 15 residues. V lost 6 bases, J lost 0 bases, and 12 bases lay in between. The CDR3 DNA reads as TGTGCCAGCAGAACAGGTCTGAGCTCTGGAAACACCATATATTTT. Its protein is CASRTGLSSGNTIYF.

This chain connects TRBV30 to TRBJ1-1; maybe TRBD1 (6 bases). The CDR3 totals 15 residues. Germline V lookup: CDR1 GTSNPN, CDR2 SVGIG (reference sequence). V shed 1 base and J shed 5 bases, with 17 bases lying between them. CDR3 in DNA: TGTGCCTGGAGTGGGCGATGGGGGGGCGGAACTGAAGCTTTCTTT. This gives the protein CAWSGRWGGGTEAFF.

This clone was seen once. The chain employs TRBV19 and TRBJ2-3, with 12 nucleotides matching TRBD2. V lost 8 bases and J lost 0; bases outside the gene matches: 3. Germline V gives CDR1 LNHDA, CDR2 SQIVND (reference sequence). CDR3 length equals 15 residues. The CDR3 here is CASRTSGVSTDTQYF. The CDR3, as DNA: TGTGCCAGTCGGACTAGCGGGGTTAGCACAGATACGCAGTATTTT. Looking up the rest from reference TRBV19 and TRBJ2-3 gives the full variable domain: DGGITQSPKYLFRKEGQNVTLSCEQNLNHDAMYWYRQDPGQGLRLIYYSQIVNDFQKGDIAEGYSVSREKKESFPLTVTSAQKNPTAFYLCASRTSGVSTDTQYFGPGTRLTVL.

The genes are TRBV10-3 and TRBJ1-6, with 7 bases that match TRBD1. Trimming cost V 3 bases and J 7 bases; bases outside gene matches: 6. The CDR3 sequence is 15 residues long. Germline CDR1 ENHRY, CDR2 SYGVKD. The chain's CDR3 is CAISDVGQANSPLHF. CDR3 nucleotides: TGTGCCATCAGTGACGTCGGACAGGCAAATTCACCCCTCCACTTT.

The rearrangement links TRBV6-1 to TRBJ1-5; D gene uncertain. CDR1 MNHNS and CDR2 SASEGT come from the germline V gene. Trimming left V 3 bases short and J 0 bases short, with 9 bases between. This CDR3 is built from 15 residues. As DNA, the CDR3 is TGTGCCAGCAGTGATCCGCGTATTAGCAATCAGCCCCAGCATTTT. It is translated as CASSDPRISNQPQHF.

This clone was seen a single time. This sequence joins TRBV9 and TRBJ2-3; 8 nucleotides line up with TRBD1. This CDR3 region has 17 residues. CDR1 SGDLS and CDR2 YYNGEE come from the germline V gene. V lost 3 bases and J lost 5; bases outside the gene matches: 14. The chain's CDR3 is CASSAGTGGLRVDTQYF. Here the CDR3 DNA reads TGTGCCAGCAGCGCCGGGACAGGAGGCCTTAGGGTAGATACGCAGTATTTT.

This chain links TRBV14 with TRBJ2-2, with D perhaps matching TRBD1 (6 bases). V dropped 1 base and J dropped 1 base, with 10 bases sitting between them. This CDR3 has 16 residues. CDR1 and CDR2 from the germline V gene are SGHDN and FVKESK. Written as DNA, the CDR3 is TGTGCCAGCAGCCAAGCGTTCAGGGGGAACACCGGGGAGCTGTTTTTT. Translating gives CASSQAFRGNTGELFF.

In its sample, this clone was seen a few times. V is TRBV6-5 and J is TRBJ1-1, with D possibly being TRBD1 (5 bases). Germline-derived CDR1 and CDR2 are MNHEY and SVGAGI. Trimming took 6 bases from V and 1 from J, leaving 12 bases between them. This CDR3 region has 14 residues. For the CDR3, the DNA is TGTGCCAGCAGAATCCTGACAGAGAACACTGAAGCTTTCTTT. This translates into CASRILTENTEAFF.

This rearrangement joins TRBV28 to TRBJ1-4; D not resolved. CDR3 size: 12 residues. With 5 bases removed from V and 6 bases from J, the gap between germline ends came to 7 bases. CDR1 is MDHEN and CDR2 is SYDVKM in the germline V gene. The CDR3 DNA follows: TGTGCCAGCAGTCCCTCCCATGAAAAACTGTTTTTT. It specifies CASSPSHEKLFF.

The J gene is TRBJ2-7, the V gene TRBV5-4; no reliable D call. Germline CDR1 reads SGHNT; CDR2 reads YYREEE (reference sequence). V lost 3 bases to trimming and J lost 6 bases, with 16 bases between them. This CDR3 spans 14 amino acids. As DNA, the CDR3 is TGTGCCAGCAGCTCCCAGGTGGAACCCCCCGAGCAGTACTTC. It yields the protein CASSSQVEPPEQYF.

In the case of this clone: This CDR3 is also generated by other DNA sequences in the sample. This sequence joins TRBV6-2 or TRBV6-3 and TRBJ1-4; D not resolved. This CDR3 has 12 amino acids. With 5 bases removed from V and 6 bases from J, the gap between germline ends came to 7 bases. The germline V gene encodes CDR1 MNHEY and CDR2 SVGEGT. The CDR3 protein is CASSPVDEKLFF. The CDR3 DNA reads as TGTGCCAGCAGTCCAGTCGATGAAAAACTGTTTTTT.

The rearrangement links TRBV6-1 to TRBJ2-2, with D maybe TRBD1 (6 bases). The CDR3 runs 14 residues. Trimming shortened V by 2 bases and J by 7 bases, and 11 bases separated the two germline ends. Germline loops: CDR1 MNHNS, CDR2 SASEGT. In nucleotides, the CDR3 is TGTGCCAGCAGTGAAAAGGGGGTGCGCGGGGAGCTGTTTTTT. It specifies CASSEKGVRGELFF.

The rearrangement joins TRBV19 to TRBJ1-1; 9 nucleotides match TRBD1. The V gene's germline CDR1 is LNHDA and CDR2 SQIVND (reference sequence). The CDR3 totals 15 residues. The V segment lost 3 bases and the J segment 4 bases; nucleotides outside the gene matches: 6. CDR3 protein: CASSIPGQGPTEAFF. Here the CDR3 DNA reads TGTGCCAGTAGTATTCCGGGACAGGGACCCACTGAAGCTTTCTTT.

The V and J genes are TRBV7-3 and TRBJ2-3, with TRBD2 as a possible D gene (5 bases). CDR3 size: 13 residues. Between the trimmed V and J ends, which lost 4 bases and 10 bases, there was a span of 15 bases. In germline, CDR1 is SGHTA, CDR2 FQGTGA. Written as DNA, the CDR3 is TGTGCCAGCAGCTCCGGACCCCTCGGGGCGCAGTATTTT. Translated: CASSSGPLGAQYF. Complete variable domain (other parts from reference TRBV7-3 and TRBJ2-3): GAGVSQTPSNKVTEKGKYVELRCDPISGHTALYWYRQSLGQGPEFLIYFQGTGAADDSGLPNDRFFAVRPEGSVSTLKIQRTERGDSAVYLCASSSGPLGAQYFGPGTRLTVL.

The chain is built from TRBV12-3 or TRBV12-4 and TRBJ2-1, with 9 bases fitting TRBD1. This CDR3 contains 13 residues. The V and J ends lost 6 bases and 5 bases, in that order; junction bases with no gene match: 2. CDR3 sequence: CASSRDRDNEQFF. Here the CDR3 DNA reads TGTGCCAGCAGCAGGGACAGGGACAATGAGCAGTTCTTC.

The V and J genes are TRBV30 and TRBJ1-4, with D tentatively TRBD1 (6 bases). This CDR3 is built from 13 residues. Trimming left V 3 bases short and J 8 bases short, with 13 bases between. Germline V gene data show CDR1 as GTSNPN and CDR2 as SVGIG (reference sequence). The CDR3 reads CAWRGALGEKLFF. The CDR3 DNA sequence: TGTGCCTGGAGGGGGGCTCTAGGCGAAAAACTGTTTTTT. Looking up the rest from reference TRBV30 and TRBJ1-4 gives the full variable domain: SQTIHQWPATLVQPVGSPLSLECTVEGTSNPNLYWYRQAAGRGLQLLFYSVGIGQISSEVPQNLSASRPQDRQFILSSKKLLLSDSGFYLCAWRGALGEKLFFGSGTQLSVL.

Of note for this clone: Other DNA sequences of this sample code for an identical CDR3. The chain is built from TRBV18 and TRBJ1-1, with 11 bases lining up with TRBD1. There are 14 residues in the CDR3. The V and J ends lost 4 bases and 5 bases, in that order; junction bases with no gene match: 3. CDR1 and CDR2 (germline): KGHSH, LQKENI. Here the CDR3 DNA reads TGTGCCAGCTCACTGGGACAGGGGGTGACTGAAGCTTTCTTT. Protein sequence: CASSLGQGVTEAFF.

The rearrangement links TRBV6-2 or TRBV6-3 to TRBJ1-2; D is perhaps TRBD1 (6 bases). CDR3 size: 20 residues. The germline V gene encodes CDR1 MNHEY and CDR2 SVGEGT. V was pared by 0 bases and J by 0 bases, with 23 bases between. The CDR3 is CASSYSTLFPTGTSNYGYTF. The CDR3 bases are TGTGCCAGCAGTTACTCGACCCTATTCCCCACAGGGACCTCTAACTATGGCTACACCTTC.

This chain's CDR3 is CASSIGLAGNTYEQYF. In nucleotides, the CDR3 is TGTGCCAGCTCAATCGGACTAGCGGGGAACACCTACGAGCAGTACTTC. The chain uses TRBV18 and TRBJ2-7, with 12 positions matching TRBD2. V trimming: 5 bases; J trimming: 2 bases; junction bases outside the gene matches: 7. This CDR3 is 16 amino acids long. The germline V gene has CDR1 KGHSH and CDR2 LQKENI. The full variable domain, its missing parts supplied by reference TRBV18 and TRBJ2-7, is NAGVMQNPRHLVRRRGQEARLRCSPMKGHSHVYWYRQLPEEGLKFMVYLQKENIIDESGMPKERFSAEFPKEGPSILRIQQVVRGDSAAYFCASSIGLAGNTYEQYFGPGTRLTVT.